These T cell receptor beta chains were read from a single sample in a study of technical replicates of blood from several donors. Libraries were prepared by immunoSEQ multiplex PCR; TCRdb keeps only in-frame clonotypes and omits some of them. The top ten hold about 0.25% of the sample, which has 75,000 to 100,000 clones, around 95% seen once. The sample was T cells isolated from PBMCs. The receptors derive from a human donor in good health. Each CDR3 is given with its conserved first and last residue. The order of the fields is CDR3 length, V gene, D gene, clone size, J gene, CDR3 DNA, CDR3 protein. D genes are given only for firm matches. The listing skips clone size in some rows; elsewhere it reads once, few, many or a size class.

15	TRBV5-1	NA	NA	TRBJ1-2	TGCGCCAGCAGCTTGGATGGGGCCCTTCGGGTTGGCTACACCTTC	CASSLDGALRVGYTF
14	TRBV6-1	TRBD1	NA	TRBJ1-2	TGTGCCAGCAGTGACTACAGGGGGAACTATGGCTACACCTTC	CASSDYRGNYGYTF
19	TRBV4-1	NA	NA	TRBJ1-5	TGCGCCAGCAGCCACCTACAGGGAACACACCACTATAGCAATCAGCCCCAGCATTTT	CASSHLQGTHHYSNQPQHF
15	TRBV4-1	NA	NA	TRBJ1-2	TGCGCCAGCAGCCTTACCGGGGTCGCCGAGGTTCTGCGGACCTTC	CASSLTGVAEVLRTF
14	TRBV2	NA	NA	TRBJ1-1	TGTGCCAGCAGCGAGCGGGGGGGGAACACTGAAGCTTTCTTT	CASSERGGNTEAFF
15	TRBV4-1	NA	NA	TRBJ2-3	TGCGCCAGCAGCCAAGTTCAGGGTGGTAGGGGTACGCAGTATTTT	CASSQVQGGRGTQYF
14	TRBV6-5	TRBD1	NA	TRBJ1-1	TGTGCCAGCAGTTTGACAGGGAACGGCGCTGAAGCTTTCTTT	CASSLTGNGAEAFF
17	TRBV7-6	TRBD1	once	TRBJ2-5	TGTGCCAGCAGCCCCAGGGTGGGACAGGGGGCCCAAGAGACCCAGTACTTC	CASSPRVGQGAQETQYF
13	TRBV5-1	NA	NA	TRBJ1-1	TGCGCCAGCCGAGAGGAGGCGTACAATGAAGCTTTCTTT	CASREEAYNEAFF
13	TRBV5-6	NA	NA	TRBJ2-7	TGTGCCAGCAGCTTGTCACACTCCTACGAGCAGTACTTC	CASSLSHSYEQYF
16	TRBV7-9	TRBD1	NA	TRBJ1-5	TGTGCCAGCAGCTTAGTTCTAACAGGGGGCAATCAGCCCCAGCATTTT	CASSLVLTGGNQPQHF
18	TRBV7-9	TRBD1	NA	TRBJ2-3	TGTGCCAGCAGCTTCTCTCTTGGACAGGGATCTAGCACAGATACGCAGTATTTT	CASSFSLGQGSSTDTQYF
14	TRBV5-1	NA	NA	TRBJ1-2	TGCGCCAGCGCGTTACAGGATTCAAACTATGGCTACACCTTC	CASALQDSNYGYTF
16	TRBV4-1	NA	NA	TRBJ1-1	TGCGCCAGCAGCCAAGATGCGACAGAGATGAACACTGAAGCTTTCTTT	CASSQDATEMNTEAFF
15	TRBV6-5	TRBD1	NA	TRBJ1-1	TGTGCCAGCAGTTACCAACAGGGGGGGCAGACTGAAGCTTTCTTT	CASSYQQGGQTEAFF
13	TRBV6-5	NA	few	TRBJ1-5	TGTGCCAGCAGTCCCCCTGCCGGTCAGCCCCAGCATTTT	CASSPPAGQPQHF
15	TRBV4-1	TRBD2	NA	TRBJ2-1	TGCGCCAGCAGCGCGCGGGGGGCGCGGAGGAATGAGCAGTTCTTC	CASSARGARRNEQFF
16	TRBV10-3	TRBD2	NA	TRBJ2-5	TGTGCCATCAGTCCACAAGCGGGAGGTGAAGGGGAGACCCAGTACTTC	CAISPQAGGEGETQYF
15	TRBV18	TRBD2	once	TRBJ2-5	TGTGCCAGCTCCCCACGCGGGGGGGCATTAGAGACCCAGTACTTC	CASSPRGGALETQYF
15	TRBV7-9	TRBD2	once	TRBJ2-3	TGTGCCAGCAGCTTATTCAGCGGGACCACAGATACGCAGTATTTT	CASSLFSGTTDTQYF